This T cell receptor (beta chain) came from a study of cytomegalovirus exposure and HLA in healthy donors. The study's findings and limits: Later work showed greater clonal expansion in HLA-associated TCR beta chains than in equally common others.

In this sample, this clone turned up a few times. The antigen is unknown. The CDR3 has 16 amino acids. The V gene end was trimmed by 3 bases and the J gene end by 3 bases; junction bases not matched to a gene: 4. CDR1 and CDR2 from the germline V gene are MNHNS and SASEGT. The PCR contained 60 Vbeta and 13 Jbeta primers. Only in-frame clones appear in the TCRdb table, and some are missing; sequencing was by immunoSEQ multiplex PCR. The sample comprises some 140,000 clones, about 70% of which are singletons, and roughly 2.8% rests with the top ten. These donors, healthy bone marrow donors, were studied.

The sample taken for sequencing was PBMCs. The V gene is TRBV6-1, the J gene TRBJ2-2, with 10 bases matching TRBD1. This receptor was taken from a man between 18 and 29 years old in good health and CMV-seronegative. This CDR3 reads CASSDRQGADTGELFF. The DNA for the CDR3 is TGTGCCAGCAGTGACCGACAGGGGGCTGACACCGGGGAGCTGTTTTTT.